The 30 T cell receptor beta chains reported below all come from one sample, sequenced in a study of control samples from healthy donors and cancer patients. Assay: immunoSEQ multiplex PCR; the TCRdb copy retains only in-frame clones and omits some. The sample consists of under 150,000 clones, roughly 84% of them appearing once. Sample: blood. Receptors were obtained from a man in his forties or fifties in good health.

The chain employs TRBV29-1 and TRBJ2-5, with 8 nucleotides matching TRBD2. The CDR3 consists of 12 residues. The germline CDR1 and CDR2 sequences are SQVTM and ANQGSEA. J lost 5 bases, V lost 6 bases, and 5 bases had no gene match. The CDR3 here is CSVGGGFETQYF. CDR3 DNA sequence: TGCAGCGTCGGGGGGGGTTTCGAGACCCAGTACTTC.

This chain connects TRBV7-8 to TRBJ2-2, with D uncertain. The CDR3 has 16 amino acids. Germline V gene data show CDR1 as SGHVS and CDR2 as FQNEAQ. Trimming cost V 5 bases and J 0 bases, with 13 bases left between them. The CDR3 reads CASSPRRWTNTGELFF. CDR3 in DNA: TGTGCCAGCAGCCCTCGCCGTTGGACGAACACCGGGGAGCTGTTTTTT.

The rearrangement joins TRBV21-1 to TRBJ2-1. TRBV21-1 is noted as a pseudogene. This CDR3 region has 17 residues. The CDR3 sequence is CASRAGRSLSSYNEQFF. DNA for the CDR3: TGTGCCAGCAGGGCCGGACGTAGTCTTAGCTCCTACAATGAGCAGTTCTTC.

This chain joins TRBV27 and TRBJ2-3; no definite D call. Trimming cost V 3 bases and J 0 bases, with 10 bases left between them. The CDR3 spans 15 residues. Germline values: CDR1 MNHEY, CDR2 SMNVEV (reference sequence). For the CDR3, the DNA is TGTGCCAGCAGTTTCAAACCTCCTAGCACAGATACGCAGTATTTT. Translating gives CASSFKPPSTDTQYF.

This clone showed up just once. The V gene is TRBV6-6, the J gene TRBJ1-4; tentatively, D is TRBD1 (6 bases). V lost 5 bases to trimming and J lost 0 bases, with 13 bases between them. CDR1 MNHNY and CDR2 SVGAGI come from the germline V gene (reference sequence). This CDR3 is built from 16 residues. In nucleotides, the CDR3 is TGTGCCAGCAGTGCCCGGGACACGACAACTAATGAAAAACTGTTTTTT. Protein sequence: CASSARDTTTNEKLFF.

In nucleotides, the CDR3 is TGTGCCAGCAGTGAGCGGACAGGGATATCGCTCTCTGGGGCCAACGTCCTGACTTTC. This gives the protein CASSERTGISLSGANVLTF. The J gene is TRBJ2-6, the V gene TRBV2; 8 nucleotides agree with TRBD1. The CDR3 has 19 amino acids. The germline CDR1 and CDR2 sequences are SNHLY and FYNNEI. With 3 bases clipped from V and 0 bases from J, the junction kept 10 bases outside the gene matches.

The chain uses TRBV7-2 and TRBJ1-2; D is unclear. The V and J ends lost 1 base and 3 bases respectively, with 12 bases between them. This CDR3 is 15 amino acids long. Germline assignment: CDR1 SGHTA and CDR2 FQGNSA. DNA for the CDR3: TGTGCCAGCAGCTTAGGCCACGGGAGGGACTATGGCTACACCTTC. It codes for CASSLGHGRDYGYTF.

The chain links TRBV4-3 to TRBJ2-7; weak D call: TRBD1 (6 bases). The V end lost 0 bases, the J end lost 0 bases, and 9 bases lay between the germline ends. This CDR3 has 15 residues. CDR1 LGHNA and CDR2 YSLEER come from the germline V gene. The CDR3 nucleotides read TGCGCCAGCAGCCAAGATGGACAGAGCTCCTACGAGCAGTACTTC. Its protein product is CASSQDGQSSYEQYF.

The genes are TRBV7-2 and TRBJ1-5; unclear D gene. V was pared by 4 bases and J by 7 bases, with 11 bases between. The V gene's germline CDR1 is SGHTA and CDR2 FQGNSA. The CDR3 spans 13 residues. DNA of the CDR3: TGTGCCAGCAGCTCGCTGGGAGGGCAGCCCCAGCATTTT. Translating it yields CASSSLGGQPQHF.

The chain employs TRBV7-6 and TRBJ2-7; D is perhaps TRBD2 (5 bases). Trimming took off 2 bases at V and 3 bases at J, with 20 bases between the two ends. CDR3 size: 17 residues. CDR1 SGHVS and CDR2 FNYEAQ come from the germline V gene. The CDR3 coding sequence is TGTGCCAGCAGCTTACGGCACGGGGTCGGCAAAAACTACGAGCAGTACTTC. Residues: CASSLRHGVGKNYEQYF.

V is TRBV18 and J is TRBJ2-5; 10 bases are shared with TRBD2. J was trimmed by 3 bases and V by 3 bases; bases with no gene match: 7. CDR3 length: 16 amino acids. Germline CDR1 is KGHSH and CDR2 is LQKENI. CDR3 residues: CASSPFKSGGEETQYF. CDR3 DNA: TGTGCCAGCTCACCCTTCAAGAGCGGGGGGGAAGAGACCCAGTACTTC.

The rearrangement joins TRBV6-5 to TRBJ2-7; no definite D call. Germline V gene sequence: CDR1 MNHEY, CDR2 SVGAGI. The V gene lost 6 bases and the J gene lost 3 bases, with 3 bases spanning the gap. The CDR3 has 10 amino acids. CDR3: CASRDYEQYF. The CDR3 nucleotides are TGTGCCAGCAGAGACTACGAGCAGTACTTC.

Comments on this clone: It is unclear where the CDR3 begins or ends on the DNA, so no DNA is shown, and the CDR3 is as TCRdb lists it. The J gene is TRBJ2-7, the V gene TRBV7-8. The CDR3 has 17 residues if both end residues are counted. Germline V lookup: CDR1 SGHVS, CDR2 FQNEAQ. The CDR3 loop reads CASSLGSVFWKDYEQYF.

The genes are TRBV7-2 and TRBJ1-3; a possible D gene is TRBD1 (5 bases). The CDR3 runs to 16 residues. Trimming pared 5 bases from V and 0 bases from J, leaving 14 bases between. The germline CDR1 and CDR2 sequences are SGHTA and FQGNSA. The CDR3 loop reads CASSQWGVSSGNTIYF. CDR3 DNA: TGTGCCAGCAGCCAGTGGGGGGTGAGCTCTGGAAACACCATATATTTT.

This clone was observed a single time. The V call is TRBV7-8, the J call TRBJ2-1, with 15 bases that match TRBD2. Germline V gives CDR1 SGHVS, CDR2 FQNEAQ. The CDR3 consists of 17 residues. V shed 4 bases and J 9 bases; nucleotides not matched to a gene: 10. Here the CDR3 reads CASSSLLGTSGRSEQFF. CDR3 in DNA: TGTGCCAGCAGCTCACTCCTCGGGACTAGCGGGAGGAGTGAGCAGTTCTTC.

This chain links TRBV7-2 with TRBJ2-3; possible D gene TRBD2, 7 bases. Germline-derived CDR1 and CDR2 are SGHTA and FQGNSA. The CDR3 runs 15 residues. Trimming stripped 3 bases from V and 4 bases from J, with 14 bases between. CDR3 in DNA: TGTGCCAGCAGCTTCCGGGGGGCGGGGTCAGATACGCAGTATTTT. This encodes CASSFRGAGSDTQYF. The full variable domain, completed using reference TRBV7-2 and TRBJ2-3, is GAGVSQSPSNKVTEKGKDVELRCDPISGHTALYWYRQSLGQGLEFLIYFQGNSAPDKSGLPSDRFSAERTGGSVSTLTIQRTQQEDSAVYLCASSFRGAGSDTQYFGPGTRLTVL.

The rearrangement links TRBV3-1 (or the pseudogene TRBV3-2) to TRBJ1-2; 9 bases align to TRBD1. The trim removed 2 bases at V and 8 bases at J, leaving 6 bases unmatched. The length of the CDR3 is 14 residues. Germline values: CDR1 LGHDT, CDR2 YNNKEL (reference sequence). CDR3 in amino acids: CASSQRDRVWGYTF. CDR3 nucleotides: TGTGCCAGCAGCCAAAGGGACAGGGTATGGGGCTACACCTTC.

The rearrangement links TRBV19 to TRBJ1-1; TRBD1 aligns across 9 bases. Germline V gene sequence: CDR1 LNHDA, CDR2 SQIVND (reference sequence). Germline trimming cut 5 bases from V and 3 bases from J; bases unmatched to any gene: 4. The CDR3 has 14 residues. CDR3 sequence (DNA): TGTGCCAGTAGTTCCGGGACAGGGTACACTGAAGCTTTCTTT. Its translation is CASSSGTGYTEAFF.

The chain links TRBV4-2 to TRBJ1-3; no firm D call. V was clipped by 4 bases and J by 8 bases, with 18 bases between them. Germline assignment: CDR1 LGHNA and CDR2 YNFKEQ. The CDR3 is 15 residues long. CDR3 in amino acids: CASSPGLLIWDTIYF. The CDR3 DNA reads TGTGCCAGCAGCCCGGGCCTCCTTATTTGGGACACCATATATTTT.

The gene calls are TRBV5-6 and TRBJ2-7; 8 positions match TRBD2. V trimming: 3 bases; J trimming: 13 bases; junction bases outside the gene matches: 9. This CDR3 is built from 12 residues. Germline CDR1 SGHDT, CDR2 YYEEEE. CDR3 in DNA: TGTGCCAGCAGCTGGAAGGGAACTAGCGGTTACTTC. It codes for CASSWKGTSGYF.

The chain carries TRBV3-1 (or the pseudogene TRBV3-2) and TRBJ1-1, with D possibly being TRBD1 (6 bases). Germline V CDR1 and CDR2: LGHDT, YNNKEL (reference sequence). This CDR3 comprises 14 residues. Trimming removed 4 bases at V and 4 bases at J, with 13 bases between. CDR3 sequence (DNA): TGTGCCAGCAGCCGGGAGGGGGGGGGCACTGAAGCTTTCTTT. This translates into CASSREGGGTEAFF.

The CDR3 nucleotides are TGTGCCAGCAGCCCTGCGGGTCTGTCTGGGGCCAACGTCCTGACTTTC. This codes for CASSPAGLSGANVLTF. The V and J genes are TRBV3-1 (or the pseudogene TRBV3-2) and TRBJ2-6; D may be TRBD2 (5 bases). Deletions cut 4 bases from V and 1 base from J, with 11 bases between. Germline CDR1 LGHDT, CDR2 YNNKEL (reference sequence). The CDR3 sequence is 16 residues long.

The chain couples TRBV24-1 to TRBJ1-4, with D possibly being TRBD1 (5 bases). CDR3 length: 13 amino acids. Trimming removed 3 bases at V and 8 bases at J, with 9 bases between. The germline V gene encodes CDR1 KGHDR and CDR2 SFDVKD. The CDR3 reads CATSDQGGEKLFF. CDR3 coding DNA: TGTGCCACCAGTGATCAGGGTGGAGAAAAACTGTTTTTT.

The V call is TRBV5-1, the J call TRBJ2-7; D is unresolved. In germline, CDR1 is SGHRS, CDR2 YFSETQ. Between the trimmed V and J ends, which lost 4 bases and 3 bases, there was a span of 14 bases. CDR3 length equals 14 residues. The CDR3 bases are TGCGCCAGCAGCGTATCGAGCAGCCTCTACGAGCAGTACTTC. Its protein product is CASSVSSSLYEQYF.

The gene calls are TRBV24-1 and TRBJ1-2; no clear D gene. The CDR3 has 13 amino acids. Germline CDR1 KGHDR, CDR2 SFDVKD. Between the trimmed V and J ends, which lost 4 bases and 8 bases, there was a span of 13 bases. In DNA form, the CDR3 reads TGTGCCACCAGTGAAACCTCCGATGGGGGCTACACCTTC. Its translation is CATSETSDGGYTF.

As to this clone: One end of the junction does not line up with germline, which may come from a read error. This chain connects TRBV6-5 to TRBJ1-1; 10 bases are shared with TRBD1. The CDR3 is made up of 10 amino acids. Per the germline V gene, CDR1 is MNHEY and CDR2 is SVGAGI. The CDR3 region has the DNA TGTGCCAGCAGGGGACAGGGGAGTGTCTTT. Its translation: CASRGQGSVF.

The V call is TRBV7-2, the J call TRBJ2-2; no reliable D call. Trimming removed 0 bases at V and 4 bases at J, with 12 bases between. Germline V lookup: CDR1 SGHTA, CDR2 FQGNSA. The CDR3 is 16 residues long. CDR3 sequence: CASSLALGSRTGELFF. CDR3 nucleotides: TGTGCCAGCAGCTTAGCGCTGGGCTCCCGCACCGGGGAGCTGTTTTTT.

The rearrangement joins TRBV6-2 or TRBV6-3 to TRBJ2-5, with unresolved D. Trimming removed 3 bases at V and 5 bases at J, with 13 bases between. The germline gives CDR1 MNHEY, CDR2 SVGEGT. This CDR3 has 14 residues. CDR3: CASSYLQGRETQYF. DNA for the CDR3: TGTGCCAGCAGTTATCTCCAAGGTCGTGAGACCCAGTACTTC.

CDR3 DNA sequence: TGTGCCAGCAGCTTAACCCCCGTGGAGACCCAGTACTTC. It is translated as CASSLTPVETQYF. This rearrangement joins TRBV7-3 to TRBJ2-5; D is undetermined. The V end was cut by 0 bases, the J end by 5 bases, with 7 bases between. The germline gives CDR1 SGHTA, CDR2 FQGTGA. CDR3 length: 13 amino acids.

The chain is built from TRBV5-1 and TRBJ2-1; D could derive from TRBD1 or TRBD2 (5 bases each). Germline V gives CDR1 SGHRS, CDR2 YFSETQ. Trimming took 0 bases from V and 2 from J, leaving 6 bases between them. This CDR3 is 14 amino acids long. This CDR3 reads CASSLGDPYNEQFF. CDR3 nucleotides: TGCGCCAGCAGCTTGGGGGACCCCTACAATGAGCAGTTCTTC.